One sample yielded the 30 T cell receptor beta chains listed below, sequenced in a study of T cells after yellow fever vaccination. TCRdb reprocessed the 5' RACE reads with MiXCR, giving one entry per CDR3 protein. The table records around 360,000 distinct CDR3 sequences, around 10% of them present only once. The material was PBMCs, obtained on the day of the first yellow fever vaccination. Receptor source: a man between 18 and 35 years old who received the YFV17D yellow fever vaccine.

This CDR3 reads CASSLTGIGNTIYF. CDR3 DNA: TGTGCCAGCAGTTTGACAGGGATAGGTAACACCATATATTTT. The rearrangement joins TRBV12-3 or TRBV12-4 to TRBJ1-3; 7 bases are shared with TRBD1. The CDR3 is made up of 14 amino acids. The trim removed 3 bases at V and 7 bases at J, leaving 6 bases unmatched.

This chain connects TRBV28 to TRBJ1-2; the D is unclear. This CDR3 is 14 amino acids long. Per the germline V gene, CDR1 is MDHEN and CDR2 is SYDVKM. V dropped 1 base and J dropped 1 base, with 7 bases sitting between them. CDR3 residues: CASSLLVINYGYTF. Written as DNA, the CDR3 is TGTGCCAGCAGTTTATTGGTGATTAACTATGGCTACACCTTC.

This chain links TRBV5-1 with TRBJ1-1; D possibly corresponds to TRBD1 (6 bases). The CDR3 spans 15 residues. V lost 2 bases to trimming and J lost 1 base, with 12 bases between them. CDR1 is SGHRS and CDR2 is YFSETQ in the germline V gene. CDR3 DNA sequence: TGCGCCAGCAGCTTACAGGGTTTGGGGAACACTGAAGCTTTCTTT. Its translation is CASSLQGLGNTEAFF.

The rearrangement links TRBV6-5 to TRBJ2-3, with 10 bases identical to TRBD1. V trimming: 2 bases; J trimming: 4 bases; junction bases outside the gene matches: 3. This CDR3 has 15 amino acids. The germline V gene encodes CDR1 MNHEY and CDR2 SVGAGI. The CDR3 region is CASSYGTGVPDTQYF. As DNA, the CDR3 is TGTGCCAGCAGTTACGGGACAGGGGTTCCAGATACGCAGTATTTT.

The DNA for the CDR3 is TGTGCCAGCAGCCTGCGGGGGGGCAAGGACTACGAGCAGTACTTC. Its protein is CASSLRGGKDYEQYF. J is TRBJ2-7 and V is TRBV7-2; TRBD2 matches at 9 bases. The CDR3 consists of 15 residues. Germline V CDR1 and CDR2: SGHTA, FQGNSA. Trimming took 5 bases from V and 3 from J; bases not matched to a gene: 8. Full variable domain (rest looked up from reference TRBV7-2 and TRBJ2-7): GAGVSQSPSNKVTEKGKDVELRCDPISGHTALYWYRQSLGQGLEFLIYFQGNSAPDKSGLPSDRFSAERTGGSVSTLTIQRTQQEDSAVYLCASSLRGGKDYEQYFGPGTRLTVT.

There are many counts of this clonotype. The junction departs from the called germline gene at one end, perhaps through a read error. V gene TRBV20-1 combines with J gene TRBJ1-3; perhaps TRBD1 as D (6 bases). Germline V gene data show CDR1 as DFQATT and CDR2 as SNEGSKA (reference sequence). This CDR3 comprises 15 residues. The CDR3 bases are TGCAGTGCCAGAGGGGACACTGACTCTGGAAACACCATATATTTT. It specifies CSARGDTDSGNTIYF.

The V and J genes are TRBV20-1 and TRBJ2-7; D call uncertain. This CDR3 is 11 amino acids long. Trimming took 3 bases from V and 4 from J, leaving 7 bases between them. Germline V gene lookup returns CDR1 DFQATT and CDR2 SNEGSKA (reference sequence). This CDR3 is CSARLRYEQYF. The CDR3 coding sequence is TGCAGTGCTAGGCTCAGATACGAGCAGTACTTC.

This clonotype was observed a handful of times. A much larger clonotype is one base distant, so this may be a read error. The chain links TRBV7-9 to TRBJ2-1, with D perhaps matching TRBD1 (6 bases). The V end lost 3 bases, the J end lost 2 bases, and 11 bases lay between the germline ends. The CDR3 is 15 residues long. The germline V gene has CDR1 SEHNR and CDR2 FQNEAQ (reference sequence). In DNA form, the CDR3 reads TGTGCCAGCAGCTTTCAGGGGCCGACCTACAATGAGCAGTTCTTC. It specifies CASSFQGPTYNEQFF.

This clonotype has at least ten counts. The chain is built from TRBV5-1 and TRBJ2-1, with D possibly TRBD1 on 7 matching bases. Trimming took off 4 bases at V and 4 bases at J, with 15 bases between the two ends. From germline, CDR1 is SGHRS and CDR2 YFSETQ. This CDR3 spans 15 amino acids. The CDR3 spells CASSPQGGQYNEQFF. The CDR3 region has the DNA TGCGCCAGCAGCCCCCAGGGGGGTCAGTACAATGAGCAGTTCTTC. The whole variable domain, filled in from reference TRBV5-1 and TRBJ2-1, reads KAGVTQTPRYLIKTRGQQVTLSCSPISGHRSVSWYQQTPGQGLQFLFEYFSETQRNKGNFPGRFSGRQFSNSRSEMNVSTLELGDSALYLCASSPQGGQYNEQFFGPGTRLTVL.

This clonotype showed up just a few times. V and J are TRBV11-2 and TRBJ1-5; 7 bases are shared with TRBD1. V shed 5 bases, J shed 5 bases, and the junction held 12 bases outside the gene matches. Germline loops: CDR1 SGHAT, CDR2 FQNNGV. There are 16 residues in the CDR3. The CDR3 sequence is CASSTHRGRGDQPQHF. CDR3 DNA sequence: TGTGCCAGCAGCACCCATAGGGGCAGGGGGGATCAGCCCCAGCATTTT.

This clonotype was recorded at least ten times. The rearrangement joins TRBV6-4 to TRBJ2-1; 12 nucleotides match TRBD2. There are 16 residues in the CDR3. In germline, CDR1 is MRHNA, CDR2 SNTAGT. V gave up 0 bases and J gave up 8 bases; unmatched junction bases: 5. The CDR3 is CASSDSPSGGADEQFF. The CDR3 nucleotides are TGTGCCAGCAGTGACTCTCCTAGCGGGGGGGCCGATGAGCAGTTCTTC.

J is TRBJ2-1 and V is TRBV7-9, with D perhaps matching TRBD1 or TRBD2 (5 bases each). Between the trimmed V and J ends, which lost 9 bases and 0 bases, there was a span of 12 bases. CDR3 size: 14 residues. CDR1 is SEHNR, CDR2 FQNEAQ, per germline (reference sequence). The DNA of the CDR3 is TGTGCCAGTGAGGGACCGAGCTCCTACAATGAGCAGTTCTTC. Residues: CASEGPSSYNEQFF.

This chain uses TRBV6-1 with TRBJ2-3; D unresolved. Trimming shortened V by 2 bases and J by 5 bases, and 11 bases separated the two germline ends. The germline CDR1 and CDR2 sequences are MNHNS and SASEGT. CDR3 length: 14 residues. The CDR3 bases are TGTGCCAGCAGTGAACGACGCAGAGGAGATACGCAGTATTTT. This sequence encodes CASSERRRGDTQYF.

At least ten counts were recorded for this clonotype. This chain links TRBV2 with TRBJ2-1; D is undetermined. CDR3 size: 12 residues. V was shortened by 8 bases and J by 0 bases, with 5 bases between the two germline ends. Germline V lookup: CDR1 SNHLY, CDR2 FYNNEI. CDR3 DNA sequence: TGTGCCAGCTGCAGCTCCTACAATGAGCAGTTCTTC. Translation: CASCSSYNEQFF. Looking up the rest from reference TRBV2 and TRBJ2-1 gives the full variable domain: EPEVTQTPSHQVTQMGQEVILRCVPISNHLYFYWYRQILGQKVEFLVSFYNNEISEKSEIFDDQFSVERPDGSNFTLKIRSTKLEDSAMYFCASCSSYNEQFFGPGTRLTVL.

V and J are TRBV7-8 and TRBJ2-3; D not certain. With 5 bases removed from V and 8 bases from J, the gap between germline ends came to 11 bases. The CDR3 is 12 residues long. Germline V gene data show CDR1 as SGHVS and CDR2 as FQNEAQ. CDR3 coding DNA: TGTGCCAGCAGCCCCCTCCAGACTACGCAGTATTTT. It encodes CASSPLQTTQYF. Drawing the rest from reference TRBV7-8 and TRBJ2-3, the complete variable domain is GAGVSQSPRYKVAKRGQDVALRCDPISGHVSLFWYQQALGQGPEFLTYFQNEAQLDKSGLPSDRFFAERPEGSVSTLKIQRTQQEDSAVYLCASSPLQTTQYFGPGTRLTVL.

This clonotype was counted a few times. The chain has TRBV2 and TRBJ2-3; no clear D. V was shortened by 9 bases and J by 2 bases, with 3 bases between the two germline ends. Germline V gene sequence: CDR1 SNHLY, CDR2 FYNNEI. The CDR3 has 10 amino acids. In DNA, the CDR3 is TGTGCCAGGGACACAGATACGCAGTATTTT. Encoded protein: CARDTDTQYF.

This clonotype appeared many times. The chain employs TRBV19 and TRBJ2-3; no clear D. Trimming pared 5 bases from V and 0 bases from J, leaving 12 bases between. CDR3 size: 15 residues. The germline V gene has CDR1 LNHDA and CDR2 SQIVND (reference sequence). The CDR3 DNA reads as TGTGCCAGTAGTGGCACAGAGGCTAGCACAGATACGCAGTATTTT. Protein sequence: CASSGTEASTDTQYF.

This clonotype has a handful of counts. The rearrangement links TRBV2 to TRBJ2-7, with 10 bases fitting TRBD1. Trimming at V came to 9 bases and at J to 5 bases, leaving 7 bases not matched to a gene. This CDR3 spans 13 amino acids. Germline V gives CDR1 SNHLY, CDR2 FYNNEI. The chain's CDR3 is CARGGQGFNEQYF. For the CDR3, the DNA is TGTGCCAGGGGGGGACAGGGGTTTAACGAGCAGTACTTC.

This clonotype was found many times. The chain joins TRBV2 to TRBJ1-1; possible D gene TRBD1, 6 bases. The CDR3 has 16 amino acids. Germline CDR1 is SNHLY and CDR2 is FYNNEI. Deletions cut 1 base from V and 3 bases from J, with 15 bases between. CDR3 protein: CASSEGQGPLDTEAFF. For the CDR3, the DNA is TGTGCCAGCAGTGAAGGGCAGGGGCCCTTGGACACTGAAGCTTTCTTT.

The chain uses TRBV25-1 and TRBJ1-2; D gene uncertain. Trimming removed 6 bases from V and 1 base from J, with 18 bases in between. CDR1 and CDR2 (germline): MGHDK, SYGVNS. The CDR3 loop spans 16 amino acids. The CDR3 loop is CASRPGEELNNYGYTF. In nucleotides, the CDR3 is TGTGCCAGCAGGCCTGGCGAAGAGTTAAATAACTATGGCTACACCTTC.

V is TRBV5-1 and J is TRBJ1-2; possibly TRBD1 for D (5 bases). Germline lookup yields CDR1 SGHRS and CDR2 YFSETQ. The CDR3 contains 15 residues. V was clipped by 1 base and J by 4 bases, with 14 bases between them. The CDR3, as DNA: TGCGCCAGCAGCTTGCTTGAGGAGGGGAGCTATGGCTACACCTTC. It is translated as CASSLLEEGSYGYTF. The whole variable domain, remainder taken from reference TRBV5-1 and TRBJ1-2, is KAGVTQTPRYLIKTRGQQVTLSCSPISGHRSVSWYQQTPGQGLQFLFEYFSETQRNKGNFPGRFSGRQFSNSRSEMNVSTLELGDSALYLCASSLLEEGSYGYTFGSGTRLTVV.

This clonotype has only a few counts. The chain has TRBV19 and TRBJ1-1; D is unclear. V gave up 7 bases and J gave up 2 bases, with 20 bases separating them. The CDR3 is 16 residues long. CDR1 and CDR2 from the germline V gene are LNHDA and SQIVND (reference sequence). CDR3 sequence: CASIGQEGRGNTEAFF. CDR3 DNA sequence: TGTGCCAGTATAGGCCAGGAGGGCCGAGGTAACACTGAAGCTTTCTTT.

The sample holds a few counts of this clonotype. This chain connects TRBV3-1 to TRBJ1-1; D ambiguous. The CDR3 contains 13 residues. Trimming shortened V by 2 bases and J by 6 bases, and 10 bases separated the two germline ends. From germline, CDR1 is LGHDT and CDR2 YNNKEL (reference sequence). The CDR3 loop is CASSQTLEPEAFF. The CDR3 DNA is TGTGCCAGCAGCCAAACCCTCGAGCCTGAAGCTTTCTTT.

The chain uses TRBV20-1 and TRBJ2-7; D might be TRBD1 (5 bases). Germline V CDR1 and CDR2: DFQATT, SNEGSKA (reference sequence). Trimming removed 0 bases at V and 0 bases at J, with 9 bases between. This CDR3 has 14 residues. CDR3 amino acids: CSARDATVSYEQYV. In DNA, the CDR3 is TGCAGTGCTAGAGATGCGACAGTCTCCTACGAGCAGTACGTC.

This chain links TRBV20-1 with TRBJ2-1, with a tentative D call TRBD2 (5 bases). Germline CDR1 reads DFQATT; CDR2 reads SNEGSKA (reference sequence). The V and J ends lost 1 base and 6 bases respectively, with 19 bases between them. The CDR3 loop spans 16 amino acids. This chain's CDR3 is CSARGFGLAGANEQFF. The CDR3 coding sequence is TGCAGTGCTAGAGGTTTCGGGCTAGCAGGCGCCAATGAGCAGTTCTTC.

This clonotype was observed a handful of times. The chain links TRBV11-2 to TRBJ2-1; TRBD2 matches 14 bases. The germline gives CDR1 SGHAT, CDR2 FQNNGV. This CDR3 has 20 amino acids. Trimming at V came to 5 bases and at J to 2 bases, leaving 14 bases not matched to a gene. The CDR3 spells CASSPSGLAGGPKAYNEQFF. DNA of the CDR3: TGTGCCAGCAGCCCTAGTGGACTAGCGGGGGGCCCCAAGGCCTACAATGAGCAGTTCTTC.

The V and J genes are TRBV3-1 and TRBJ2-4, with D uncertain. The CDR3 runs 11 residues. V lost 6 bases and J 5 bases, leaving 5 bases between the germline ends. In germline, CDR1 is LGHDT, CDR2 YNNKEL (reference sequence). The DNA of the CDR3 is TGTGCCAGCAGTCGAGAAAACATTCAGTACTTC. Translated, it gives CASSRENIQYF.

This clonotype was observed many times. This chain joins TRBV10-3 and TRBJ2-3; the D gene is possibly TRBD2 (7 bases). V lost 5 bases and J 0 bases, leaving 12 bases between the germline ends. This CDR3 contains 15 residues. CDR1 ENHRY and CDR2 SYGVKD come from the germline V gene. The CDR3, as DNA: TGTGCCATCAGTACTGCGGGGGCCAGCACAGATACGCAGTATTTT. As protein: CAISTAGASTDTQYF.

The chain couples TRBV5-1 to TRBJ1-6; 7 bases are a match to TRBD1. CDR1 is SGHRS, CDR2 YFSETQ, per germline. After removal of 4 bases from V and 6 bases from J, the junction contained 13 bases not matched to a gene. The CDR3 spans 17 residues. The CDR3 here is CASSPNTGTASNSPLHF. In nucleotides, the CDR3 is TGCGCCAGCAGCCCAAACACCGGGACAGCTTCTAATTCACCCCTCCACTTT.

This clonotype has only a few counts. This sequence joins TRBV28 and TRBJ2-1, with D uncertain. Germline loops: CDR1 MDHEN, CDR2 SYDVKM. V dropped 6 bases and J dropped 8 bases, with 20 bases sitting between them. The CDR3 totals 15 residues. In DNA, the CDR3 is TGTGCCAGCAGCCTCATCGTGGGGTTCGTGGATGAGCAGTTCTTC. This sequence encodes CASSLIVGFVDEQFF.